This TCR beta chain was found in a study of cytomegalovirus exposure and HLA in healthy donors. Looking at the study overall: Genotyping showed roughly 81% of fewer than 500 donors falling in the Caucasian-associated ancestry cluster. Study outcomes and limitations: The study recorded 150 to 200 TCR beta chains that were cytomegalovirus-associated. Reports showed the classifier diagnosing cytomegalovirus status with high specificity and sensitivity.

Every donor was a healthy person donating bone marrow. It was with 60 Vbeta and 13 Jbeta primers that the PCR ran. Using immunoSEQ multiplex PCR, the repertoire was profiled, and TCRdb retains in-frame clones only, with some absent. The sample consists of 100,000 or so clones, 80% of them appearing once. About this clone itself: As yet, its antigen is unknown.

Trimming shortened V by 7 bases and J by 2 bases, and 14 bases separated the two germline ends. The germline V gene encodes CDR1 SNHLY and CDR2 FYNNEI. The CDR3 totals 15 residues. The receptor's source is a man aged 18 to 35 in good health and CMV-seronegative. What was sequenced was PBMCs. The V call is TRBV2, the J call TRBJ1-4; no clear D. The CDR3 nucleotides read TGTGCCAGCAAAACGGCCCCGGGGACTAATGAAAAACTGTTTTTT. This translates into CASKTAPGTNEKLFF.